Listed here are 3 T cell receptor beta chains from one sample, sequenced in a study of cytomegalovirus exposure and HLA in healthy donors. 13 Jbeta primers and 60 Vbeta primers were used for the PCR. Produced via immunoSEQ multiplex PCR; TCRdb's table is partial and in-frame only. This sample has 250,000 to 350,000 clones, with around 86% found just once. Specimen: PBMCs. Receptor source: a man aged 35 to 55 in good health and CMV-seropositive.

CDR3 residues: CASAAGTSGPSYNEQFF. The DNA for the CDR3 is TGTGCCAGCGCCGCCGGGACTAGCGGCCCCTCCTACAATGAGCAGTTCTTC. The chain couples TRBV18 to TRBJ2-1, with TRBD2 matching over 11 bases. Trimming removed 8 bases from V and 0 bases from J; junction bases left unmatched: 9. There are 17 residues in the CDR3. Per germline, CDR1 KGHSH and CDR2 LQKENI.

The chain combines TRBV7-2 with TRBJ2-7, with 14 bases that match TRBD2. The CDR3 sequence is 17 residues long. CDR1 SGHTA and CDR2 FQGNSA come from the germline V gene. Trimming at V came to 5 bases and at J to 1 base, leaving 7 bases not matched to a gene. The CDR3 loop reads CASSRGLAGGGSYEQYF. CDR3 sequence (DNA): TGTGCCAGCAGCCGTGGACTAGCGGGAGGAGGGTCCTACGAGCAGTACTTC.

This chain links TRBV19 with TRBJ1-5; 7 bases map to TRBD1. With V trimmed by 5 bases and J by 1 base, 11 bases remained unmatched. The CDR3 runs to 17 residues. Per the germline V gene, CDR1 is LNHDA and CDR2 is SQIVND (reference sequence). For the CDR3, the DNA is TGTGCCAGTAGTCCCCTTACAGGGGATGCAAGCAATCAGCCCCAGCATTTT. As protein: CASSPLTGDASNQPQHF.